A single sample is the source of the 18 T cell receptor beta chains below, sequenced in a study of siplizumab effects on memory and regulatory T cells. The data were produced by immunoSEQ multiplex PCR, yet TCRdb's version contains in-frame clones alone and is incomplete. The table lists 95,000 to 100,000 clones, roughly 91% of them singletons. The sequenced sample was non-Treg CD4+ T cells sorted from blood. Receptors were obtained from a human donor in good health.

The chain combines TRBV5-1 with TRBJ2-7; 8 bases map to TRBD2. CDR3 length: 14 amino acids. In germline, CDR1 is SGHRS, CDR2 YFSETQ. V was clipped by 5 bases and J by 0 bases; unmatched bases: 4. The CDR3 DNA follows: TGCGCCAGCAGTGCGGGAGGCAGCTCCTACGAGCAGTACTTC. Amino acid sequence: CASSAGGSSYEQYF.

The J gene is TRBJ2-6, the V gene TRBV30; 7 nucleotides match TRBD1. The length of the CDR3 is 15 residues. V lost 5 bases and J lost 1; bases outside the gene matches: 5. Germline lookup yields CDR1 GTSNPN and CDR2 SVGIG (reference sequence). The CDR3 sequence is CAWDPGQSGANVLTF. In DNA, the CDR3 is TGTGCCTGGGATCCGGGACAGTCTGGGGCCAACGTCCTGACTTTC.

V usage is TRBV7-9 and J usage is TRBJ1-2, with D possibly being TRBD1 (6 bases). The CDR3 runs to 14 residues. Trimming took 8 bases from V and 2 from J, leaving 15 bases between them. The germline gives CDR1 SEHNR, CDR2 FQNEAQ (reference sequence). CDR3 coding DNA: TGTGCCAGCGGAAACAGGGAAGGAAACTATGGCTACACCTTC. Protein product: CASGNREGNYGYTF.

The chain links TRBV10-3 to TRBJ1-2, with D maybe TRBD1 (5 bases). The CDR3 runs to 15 residues. V lost 0 bases and J lost 5, with 13 bases in between. Germline V CDR1 and CDR2: ENHRY, SYGVKD. CDR3 region: CAISESGRSVYGYTF. The DNA for the CDR3 is TGTGCCATCAGTGAGTCGGGGCGTTCAGTGTATGGCTACACCTTC.

This clone was picked up a small number of times. The V gene is TRBV11-1, the J gene TRBJ1-2; 8 bases match TRBD1. The CDR3 consists of 15 residues. J was trimmed by 4 bases and V by 4 bases; bases with no gene match: 8. Per the germline V gene, CDR1 is SGHAT and CDR2 is FQDESV (reference sequence). CDR3 in DNA: TGTGCCAGCAGCTCAAGGACAGGGATGGTCTATGGCTACACCTTC. Its protein product is CASSSRTGMVYGYTF. Looking up the rest from reference TRBV11-1 and TRBJ1-2 gives the full variable domain: EAEVAQSPRYKITEKSQAVAFWCDPISGHATLYWYRQILGQGPELLVQFQDESVVDDSQLPKDRFSAERLKGVDSTLKIQPAELGDSAMYLCASSSRTGMVYGYTFGSGTRLTVV.

This chain links TRBV7-8 with TRBJ1-2; possibly TRBD1 for D (6 bases). There are 14 residues in the CDR3. V was shortened by 2 bases and J by 4 bases, with 11 bases between the two germline ends. Germline V gene data show CDR1 as SGHVS and CDR2 as FQNEAQ. CDR3 nucleotide sequence: TGTGCCAGCAGCTTATCGGGACAACCCTATGGCTACACCTTC. Amino acid sequence: CASSLSGQPYGYTF.

The genes are TRBV4-1 and TRBJ2-5; D is uncertain. CDR3 size: 13 residues. V was trimmed by 1 base and J by 4 bases, leaving 7 bases between them. The germline V gene has CDR1 MGHRA and CDR2 YSYEKL. The CDR3 is CASSQARLETQYF. CDR3 sequence (DNA): TGCGCCAGCAGCCAAGCCAGACTAGAGACCCAGTACTTC.

The V gene is TRBV7-2, the J gene TRBJ2-2; 9 nucleotides align to TRBD2. The germline V gene encodes CDR1 SGHTA and CDR2 FQGNSA. J gave up 4 bases and V 1 base, and 4 bases lay outside the gene matches. This CDR3 has 16 residues. CDR3 DNA: TGTGCCAGCAGCTTAGGCGGCGGGAGGGCCACCGGGGAGCTGTTTTTT. Its translation is CASSLGGGRATGELFF.

The chain employs TRBV4-2 and TRBJ2-2, with 10 bases matching TRBD1. The V gene's germline CDR1 is LGHNA and CDR2 YNFKEQ. Trimming removed 4 bases from V and 5 bases from J; junction bases left unmatched: 4. This CDR3 is 15 amino acids long. CDR3 protein: CASSPGQGGTGELFF. The CDR3, as DNA: TGTGCCAGCAGCCCTGGACAGGGGGGAACCGGGGAGCTGTTTTTT.

The chain couples TRBV29-1 to TRBJ1-2, with D tentatively TRBD1 (6 bases). Trimming stripped 6 bases from V and 2 bases from J, with 16 bases between. There are 14 residues in the CDR3. Germline CDR1 reads SQVTM; CDR2 reads ANQGSEA. The CDR3 DNA is TGCAGCGTCCCAAAGGGGACACCCAACTATGGCTACACCTTC. Its translation: CSVPKGTPNYGYTF.

The rearrangement links TRBV29-1 to TRBJ2-3; no clear D. Germline lookup yields CDR1 SQVTM and CDR2 ANQGSEA. CDR3 length equals 12 residues. V lost 1 base to trimming and J lost 7 bases, with 9 bases between them. The CDR3 DNA is TGCAGCGTTGAAGGTGTGACAAATACGCAGTATTTT. Its translation: CSVEGVTNTQYF.

The chain has TRBV30 and TRBJ2-7, with 11 bases lining up with TRBD1. This CDR3 contains 13 residues. The germline V gene encodes CDR1 GTSNPN and CDR2 SVGIG (reference sequence). The V gene end was trimmed by 5 bases and the J gene end by 5 bases; junction bases not matched to a gene: 5. The CDR3 loop is CAWGQGAQNEQYF. CDR3 DNA sequence: TGTGCCTGGGGACAGGGGGCGCAAAACGAGCAGTACTTC.

This chain uses TRBV6-1 with TRBJ1-5; D gene unclear. From germline, CDR1 is MNHNS and CDR2 SASEGT. The CDR3 totals 13 residues. The V end was cut by 8 bases, the J end by 4 bases, with 12 bases between. The CDR3, as DNA: TGTGCCAGCGTGGACGCGGGGAATCAGCCCCAGCATTTT. This codes for CASVDAGNQPQHF.

The chain links TRBV18 to TRBJ2-6, with TRBD1 identical over 11 bases. CDR3 length equals 17 residues. The germline CDR1 and CDR2 sequences are KGHSH and LQKENI. The V and J ends lost 5 bases and 1 base, in that order; junction bases with no gene match: 4. The CDR3: CASSWTGGASGANVLTF. DNA for the CDR3: TGTGCCAGCTCATGGACAGGGGGCGCATCTGGGGCCAACGTCCTGACTTTC.

This clone has a single count. The CDR3 loop reads CASSTSGYEQYF. The CDR3 nucleotides are TGTGCCAGTAGTACCTCCGGATACGAGCAGTACTTC. The chain recombines TRBV19 with TRBJ2-7; D is ambiguous. The CDR3 contains 12 residues. Trimming removed 4 bases from V and 4 bases from J, with 8 bases in between. Per the germline V gene, CDR1 is LNHDA and CDR2 is SQIVND (reference sequence).

The chain is built from TRBV28 and TRBJ1-2; 9 positions match TRBD1. The CDR3 contains 14 residues. Germline trimming cut 5 bases from V and 5 bases from J; bases unmatched to any gene: 6. In germline, CDR1 is MDHEN, CDR2 SYDVKM. The CDR3 spells CASSIGQGRYGYTF. DNA of the CDR3: TGTGCCAGCAGTATCGGACAGGGGAGGTATGGCTACACCTTC.

The count of this clone is one. V and J are TRBV28 and TRBJ2-5, with D tentatively TRBD2 (5 bases). The germline gives CDR1 MDHEN, CDR2 SYDVKM. Trimming stripped 1 base from V and 4 bases from J, with 13 bases between. This CDR3 is built from 15 residues. The CDR3 loop reads CASSLLGSRGETQYF. Here the CDR3 DNA reads TGTGCCAGCAGTTTATTAGGCTCCCGGGGAGAGACCCAGTACTTC. Full variable domain (remainder filled in from reference TRBV28 and TRBJ2-5): DVKVTQSSRYLVKRTGEKVFLECVQDMDHENMFWYRQDPGLGLRLIYFSYDVKMKEKGDIPEGYSVSREKKERFSLILESASTNQTSMYLCASSLLGSRGETQYFGPGTRLLVL.

This sequence joins TRBV9 and TRBJ2-3; possibly TRBD2 for D (6 bases). The CDR3 has 15 residues. Germline-derived CDR1 and CDR2 are SGDLS and YYNGEE. Trimming removed 1 base at V and 0 bases at J, with 9 bases between. CDR3 amino acids: CASSVTSGSTDTQYF. The DNA of the CDR3 is TGTGCCAGCAGCGTAACCAGCGGGAGCACAGATACGCAGTATTTT.